The rows below give T cell receptor beta chains drawn from one sample of a study of T cell responses to AZD1222 COVID-19 vaccine. Some clones are missing from TCRdb's copy, which holds only in-frame ones; the method was immunoSEQ multiplex PCR. The sample contains roughly 140,000 clones, around 90% of which appear only once. The sequences come from peripheral blood, collected 28 days after the second AZD1222 dose. These TCRs come from an adult who received the AZD1222 COVID-19 vaccine. CDR3s include the opening cysteine and the closing phenylalanine or tryptophan. D genes are given only for firm matches. A row's size may be missing; if present it is once, few, many or a size class.

D: NA; V: TRBV28; J: TRBJ1-6; size: few; CDR3: CATLRSSYNSPLHF; DNA: TGTGCCACCCTGCGCTCGTCCTATAATTCACCCCTCCACTTT
D: NA; V: TRBV7-2; J: TRBJ2-3; size: NA; CDR3: CASSLALQGTDTQYF; DNA: TGTGCCAGCAGCTTAGCGTTGCAGGGCACAGATACGCAGTATTTT
D: NA; V: TRBV30; J: TRBJ1-5; size: NA; CDR3: CAWSVPRRYSNQPQHF; DNA: TGTGCCTGGAGTGTACCTCGACGATATAGCAATCAGCCCCAGCATTTT
D: NA; V: TRBV25-1; J: TRBJ1-2; size: NA; CDR3: CASSAQVGAGGYTF; DNA: TGTGCCAGCAGTGCCCAGGTCGGGGCGGGGGGCTACACCTTC
D: TRBD2; V: TRBV7-8; J: TRBJ2-3; size: NA; CDR3: CASSLLAGGTDTQYF; DNA: TGTGCCAGCAGCTTACTAGCGGGGGGCACAGATACGCAGTATTTT
D: NA; V: TRBV14; J: TRBJ1-5; size: NA; CDR3: CASSRAPNQPQHF; DNA: TGTGCCAGCAGCCGGGCCCCCAATCAGCCCCAGCATTTT
D: NA; V: TRBV18; J: TRBJ2-5; size: NA; CDR3: CASSQGPGQETQYF; DNA: TGTGCCAGCTCACAGGGGCCAGGCCAAGAGACCCAGTACTTC
D: TRBD2; V: TRBV3-1/TRBV3-2; J: TRBJ2-7; size: NA; CDR3: CASSPRGGLYEQYF; DNA: TGTGCCAGCAGCCCAAGGGGAGGGCTCTACGAGCAGTACTTC
D: TRBD1; V: TRBV30; J: TRBJ1-4; size: NA; CDR3: CAWSVSGTGSLGNEKLFF; DNA: TGTGCCTGGAGTGTGTCCGGGACAGGGTCGCTCGGAAATGAAAAACTGTTTTTT
D: NA; V: TRBV11-1; J: TRBJ2-2; size: NA; CDR3: CASSLVWGEGGELFF; DNA: TGTGCCAGCAGCTTAGTTTGGGGTGAAGGCGGGGAGCTGTTTTTT
D: NA; V: TRBV11-2; J: TRBJ2-7; size: NA; CDR3: CASSLNRQAGAGEQYF; DNA: TGTGCCAGCAGCTTAAATCGCCAAGCTGGGGCCGGCGAGCAGTACTTC
D: NA; V: TRBV25-1; J: TRBJ1-2; size: NA; CDR3: CASSDQGDLGGYGYTF; DNA: TGTGCCAGCAGTGATCAAGGCGACCTGGGTGGTTATGGCTACACCTTC
D: NA; V: TRBV12-3/TRBV12-4; J: TRBJ2-1; size: NA; CDR3: CASSSGSYNEQFF; DNA: TGTGCCAGCAGTTCAGGGTCTTACAATGAGCAGTTCTTC
D: NA; V: TRBV7-2; J: TRBJ2-5; size: NA; CDR3: CASSLDAGAETQYF; DNA: TGTGCCAGCAGCTTGGACGCCGGGGCAGAGACCCAGTACTTC
D: NA; V: TRBV5-1; J: TRBJ1-1; size: few; CDR3: CASSREVGGGTEAFF; DNA: TGCGCCAGCAGCCGGGAGGTGGGAGGCGGCACTGAAGCTTTCTTT
D: TRBD2; V: TRBV19; J: TRBJ2-1; size: NA; CDR3: CASSIGTKRDKQFF; DNA: TGTGCCAGTAGTATTGGGACCAAGCGGGATAAGCAGTTCTTC
D: NA; V: TRBV3-1/TRBV3-2; J: TRBJ2-1; size: NA; CDR3: CASSQGDAWAPFF; DNA: TGTGCCAGCAGCCAGGGGGACGCGTGGGCCCCGTTCTTC
D: NA; V: TRBV9; J: TRBJ2-3; size: NA; CDR3: CASSLQGAGGDTQYF; DNA: TGTGCCAGCAGCCTCCAGGGCGCCGGGGGAGATACGCAGTATTTT
D: NA; V: TRBV3-1/TRBV3-2; J: TRBJ2-5; size: few; CDR3: CASSQGWGETQYF; DNA: TGTGCCAGCAGCCAAGGGTGGGGTGAGACCCAGTACTTC
D: TRBD2; V: TRBV10-3; J: TRBJ2-1; size: NA; CDR3: CASRLAGGRAYNEQFF; DNA: TGTGCCAGCAGACTAGCGGGGGGCAGGGCCTACAATGAGCAGTTCTTC
D: NA; V: TRBV28; J: TRBJ1-4; size: NA; CDR3: CASSTSDTTNEKLFF; DNA: TGTGCCAGCAGCACTTCAGACACAACTAATGAAAAACTGTTTTTT
D: NA; V: TRBV9; J: TRBJ2-7; size: NA; CDR3: CASSPRQDPYEQYF; DNA: TGTGCCAGCAGCCCACGACAGGACCCCTACGAGCAGTACTTC
D: NA; V: TRBV28; J: TRBJ2-2; size: NA; CDR3: CARGGTLDRELFF; DNA: TGTGCCAGGGGTGGGACACTCGACAGGGAGCTGTTTTTT
D: TRBD1; V: TRBV19; J: TRBJ1-5; size: NA; CDR3: CASSTGTGYNQPQHF; DNA: TGTGCCAGTAGCACCGGGACAGGGTACAATCAGCCCCAGCATTTT
D: NA; V: TRBV5-1; J: TRBJ2-2; size: NA; CDR3: CASSLRVGQTGELFF; DNA: TGCGCCAGCAGCTTGCGCGTCGGACAGACCGGGGAGCTGTTTTTT
D: NA; V: TRBV24-1; J: TRBJ2-1; size: few; CDR3: CATSDLRDEQFF; DNA: TGTGCCACCAGTGATTTAAGGGATGAGCAGTTCTTC
D: NA; V: TRBV5-1; J: TRBJ2-2; size: few; CDR3: CASSSRAGNTGELFF; DNA: TGCGCCAGCAGTAGTCGAGCGGGGAACACCGGGGAGCTGTTTTTT
D: NA; V: TRBV24-1; J: TRBJ2-3; size: NA; CDR3: CATSDGSRTDTQYF; DNA: TGTGCCACCAGTGACGGGAGTAGGACAGATACGCAGTATTTT
D: TRBD1; V: TRBV19; J: TRBJ1-1; size: few; CDR3: CATEDRTNTEAFF; DNA: TGTGCCACCGAGGACAGGACAAACACTGAAGCTTTCTTT
D: TRBD1; V: TRBV5-1; J: TRBJ2-1; size: NA; CDR3: CASASGDRGRLLYNEQFF; DNA: TGCGCCAGCGCATCTGGGGACAGGGGTCGCCTTTTGTACAATGAGCAGTTCTTC
D: NA; V: TRBV2; J: TRBJ1-6; size: NA; CDR3: CASSEPGLVRDSPLHF; DNA: TGTGCCAGCAGTGAACCGGGATTGGTCCGTGATTCACCCCTCCACTTT
D: TRBD2; V: TRBV28; J: TRBJ2-7; size: few; CDR3: CASSLTAGGTYEQYF; DNA: TGTGCCAGCAGTTTAACGGCGGGAGGGACCTACGAGCAGTACTTC
D: TRBD1; V: TRBV9; J: TRBJ1-2; size: NA; CDR3: CASSVGQSSGYTF; DNA: TGTGCCAGCAGCGTGGGACAGTCGAGTGGCTACACCTTC
D: NA; V: TRBV29-1; J: TRBJ2-2; size: once; CDR3: CSVTPGHKGTGELFF; DNA: TGCAGCGTGACCCCGGGACATAAAGGCACCGGGGAGCTGTTTTTT
D: TRBD2; V: TRBV15; J: TRBJ2-1; size: NA; CDR3: CATSRARREGIDEQFF; DNA: TGTGCCACCAGCAGAGCCAGGAGGGAGGGAATAGATGAGCAGTTCTTC
D: NA; V: TRBV30; J: TRBJ1-1; size: NA; CDR3: CAWSSFDEAFF; DNA: TGTGCCTGGAGTTCCTTCGACGAAGCTTTCTTT
D: TRBD2; V: TRBV5-4; J: TRBJ2-1; size: NA; CDR3: CASSRTSGGVGEQFF; DNA: TGTGCCAGCAGCCGGACTAGCGGGGGGGTAGGCGAGCAGTTCTTC
D: TRBD2; V: TRBV3-1/TRBV3-2; J: TRBJ2-2; size: NA; CDR3: CASSQVLAGAAGELFF; DNA: TGTGCCAGCAGCCAAGTACTAGCGGGAGCGGCCGGGGAGCTGTTTTTT
D: TRBD1; V: TRBV4-1; J: TRBJ1-1; size: NA; CDR3: CASSPVQGALNTEAFF; DNA: TGCGCCAGCAGCCCGGTACAGGGGGCCCTGAACACTGAAGCTTTCTTT
D: NA; V: TRBV5-1; J: TRBJ2-7; size: once; CDR3: CASSVGLGPYNYEQYF; DNA: TGCGCCAGCAGCGTGGGGTTAGGACCCTATAACTACGAGCAGTACTTC
D: NA; V: TRBV3-1/TRBV3-2; J: TRBJ2-2; size: NA; CDR3: CASSQEGNTGELFF; DNA: TGTGCCAGCAGCCAAGAGGGGAACACCGGGGAGCTGTTTTTT
D: TRBD1; V: TRBV12-5; J: TRBJ1-2; size: NA; CDR3: CASGLSGTGLHGYTF; DNA: TGTGCTAGTGGTTTGTCCGGGACAGGGCTTCATGGCTACACCTTC
D: NA; V: TRBV30; J: TRBJ1-4; size: NA; CDR3: CAWSVAYGNEKLFF; DNA: TGTGCCTGGAGTGTAGCTTACGGAAATGAAAAACTGTTTTTT
D: NA; V: TRBV28; J: TRBJ2-3; size: NA; CDR3: CASSPGALQYF; DNA: TGTGCCAGCAGCCCGGGGGCCTTGCAGTATTTT